A single sample gave rise to the 30 T cell receptor beta chains below, sequenced in a study of CD8+ T cells in alopecia areata. RNA extraction and reverse transcription yielded cDNA as sequencing template. The assay was immunoSEQ multiplex PCR, and TCRdb's table has in-frame clones only and misses some. Of 100,000 to 150,000 clones listed, about 57% were seen once; the top ten hold roughly 4.5%. Sequencing was performed on CD4+ T cells sorted from blood, taken at week 0. These TCRs come from a human donor with alopecia areata.

This clone was detected only once. The chain uses TRBV19 and TRBJ1-5; TRBD1 matches 10 bases. V shed 8 bases, J shed 5 bases, and the junction held 3 bases outside the gene matches. The CDR3 is 13 residues long. The germline V gene encodes CDR1 LNHDA and CDR2 SQIVND (reference sequence). CDR3 region: CASRDRGDQPQHF. The CDR3, as DNA: TGTGCCAGTCGGGACAGGGGAGATCAGCCCCAGCATTTT.

This chain uses TRBV4-1 with TRBJ2-5, with 14 nucleotides matching TRBD2. Germline V lookup: CDR1 MGHRA, CDR2 YSYEKL. The CDR3 loop spans 17 amino acids. V was clipped by 3 bases and J by 7 bases; unmatched bases: 10. In DNA form, the CDR3 reads TGCGCCAGCAGCCATCCGACTAGCGGGAGGGCGTGGAGGACCCAGTACTTC. Translation: CASSHPTSGRAWRTQYF.

This clone was seen more than once but under ten times. The rearrangement links TRBV28 to TRBJ2-1; no clear D. The germline gives CDR1 MDHEN, CDR2 SYDVKM. V shed 2 bases and J shed 4 bases, with 9 bases lying between them. CDR3 length: 14 amino acids. In DNA form, the CDR3 reads TGTGCCAGCAGTTTAGTCAGCTATTACAATGAGCAGTTCTTC. This translates into CASSLVSYYNEQFF.

The sample holds a few counts of this clone. The gene calls are TRBV30 and TRBJ2-7; D perhaps matches TRBD1 (6 bases). The CDR3 totals 12 residues. Germline CDR1 GTSNPN, CDR2 SVGIG (reference sequence). V was trimmed by 3 bases and J by 6 bases, leaving 12 bases between them. CDR3 sequence (DNA): TGTGCCTGGAGCGCCGGACAGTTCGAGCAGTACTTC. Translating it yields CAWSAGQFEQYF.

This clone was found a few times. The rearrangement joins TRBV9 to TRBJ2-5; D not certain. The ends were cut back, 4 bases at V and 5 bases at J, with 9 bases in the middle. The CDR3 is 12 residues long. Germline lookup yields CDR1 SGDLS and CDR2 YYNGEE. The DNA for the CDR3 is TGTGCCAGCAGCCTACTCGGGGAGACCCAGTACTTC. Translating gives CASSLLGETQYF.

This chain uses TRBV7-6 with TRBJ1-6; perhaps TRBD1 as D (5 bases). The V gene's germline CDR1 is SGHVS and CDR2 FNYEAQ. Trimming took off 5 bases at V and 0 bases at J, with 8 bases between the two ends. The CDR3 loop spans 15 amino acids. Here the CDR3 reads CASSRGSSYNSPLHF. The CDR3 DNA is TGTGCCAGCAGCAGGGGAAGCTCCTATAATTCACCCCTCCACTTT.

The genes are TRBV15 and TRBJ1-6; D may be TRBD1 (6 bases). This CDR3 contains 16 residues. Germline V gene sequence: CDR1 LNHNV, CDR2 YYDKDF (reference sequence). With 0 bases removed from V and 10 bases from J, the gap between germline ends came to 16 bases. The CDR3 DNA reads TGTGCCACCAGCAGAGAAAAGGCCAGGGGAGGCTCACCCCTCCACTTT. It specifies CATSREKARGGSPLHF.

The rearrangement joins TRBV2 to TRBJ1-2, with D perhaps matching TRBD1 (5 bases). The CDR3 spans 13 residues. The V gene's germline CDR1 is SNHLY and CDR2 FYNNEI. V dropped 7 bases and J dropped 3 bases, with 12 bases sitting between them. In nucleotides, the CDR3 is TGTGCCAGCACTATTGCAGGGTACTATGGCTACACCTTC. It codes for CASTIAGYYGYTF.

The chain carries TRBV4-3 and TRBJ2-5; D ambiguous. Trimming took 0 bases from V and 1 from J, leaving 3 bases between them. Germline lookup yields CDR1 LGHNA and CDR2 YSLEER. This CDR3 is built from 13 residues. CDR3 DNA sequence: TGCGCCAGCAGCCAAGATCTCCAAGAGACCCAGTACTTC. This encodes CASSQDLQETQYF.

The chain carries TRBV7-9 and TRBJ1-3; D remains ambiguous. Germline lookup yields CDR1 SEHNR and CDR2 FQNEAQ (reference sequence). This CDR3 has 15 amino acids. V was cut by 0 bases and J by 0 bases, with 6 bases left in between. The CDR3 loop is CASSLATDSGNTIYF. CDR3 sequence (DNA): TGTGCCAGCAGCTTAGCTACAGACTCTGGAAACACCATATATTTT.

In regard to this clone: The same CDR3 is also encoded by other DNA sequences in this sample. The V and J genes are TRBV6-5 and TRBJ2-1; 8 nucleotides line up with TRBD2. This CDR3 comprises 14 residues. The germline V gene has CDR1 MNHEY and CDR2 SVGAGI. CDR3 protein: CVTLGAGGHNEQFF. CDR3 DNA sequence: TGTGTCACATTAGGGGCGGGGGGTCACAATGAGCAGTTCTTC.

A single count supports this clone. The V gene is TRBV15, the J gene TRBJ1-2; possibly TRBD1 for D (5 bases). Germline V CDR1 and CDR2: LNHNV, YYDKDF (reference sequence). This CDR3 has 14 amino acids. The ends were cut back, 0 bases at V and 7 bases at J, with 12 bases in the middle. CDR3 residues: CATSRDGAGRGYTF. The CDR3 DNA reads as TGTGCCACCAGCAGAGATGGGGCAGGGCGTGGCTACACCTTC.

This clone came up once. The V gene is TRBV6-5, the J gene TRBJ2-2; TRBD1 aligns across 7 bases. The J segment lost 0 bases and the V segment lost 0 bases, leaving 1 base of the junction unmatched. The CDR3 has 16 amino acids. Germline CDR1 is MNHEY and CDR2 is SVGAGI. The CDR3 DNA reads TGTGCCAGCAGTTACTCGGACAGGTCGAACACCGGGGAGCTGTTTTTT. Translating it yields CASSYSDRSNTGELFF.

The gene calls are TRBV18 and TRBJ2-6, with D perhaps TRBD1 (6 bases). Per the germline V gene, CDR1 is KGHSH and CDR2 is LQKENI. V was cut by 6 bases and J by 0 bases, with 12 bases left in between. This CDR3 is built from 16 residues. The DNA for the CDR3 is TGTGCCAGCTCCAAAGGACAGCTCTCTGGGGCCAACGTCCTGACTTTC. Its protein is CASSKGQLSGANVLTF.

The J gene is TRBJ2-5, the V gene TRBV7-8; 7 bases are a match to TRBD1. The DNA matches TRBJ2-7 better at its end, which makes the J call doubtful. CDR1 is SGHVS and CDR2 is FQNEAQ in the germline V gene. This CDR3 has 17 amino acids. The CDR3 bases are TGTGCCAGCAGCGCACCCTCCGACAGGGCAGTCTCCTACGAGCAGTACTTC. Translated, it gives CASSAPSDRAVSYEQYF.

The rearrangement uses TRBV5-1 and TRBJ2-3, with D possibly TRBD2 on 5 matching bases. With 6 bases removed from V and 0 bases from J, the gap between germline ends came to 11 bases. Per germline, CDR1 SGHRS and CDR2 YFSETQ. The CDR3 contains 14 residues. The CDR3 loop reads CASTPLASTDTQYF. The CDR3 DNA follows: TGCGCCAGCACCCCCCTAGCTAGCACAGATACGCAGTATTTT. The complete variable domain, with remaining parts taken from reference TRBV5-1 and TRBJ2-3, reads KAGVTQTPRYLIKTRGQQVTLSCSPISGHRSVSWYQQTPGQGLQFLFEYFSETQRNKGNFPGRFSGRQFSNSRSEMNVSTLELGDSALYLCASTPLASTDTQYFGPGTRLTVL.

The V gene is TRBV27, the J gene TRBJ1-2, with TRBD1 identical over 12 bases. This CDR3 spans 16 amino acids. The J segment lost 5 bases and the V segment lost 2 bases, leaving 6 bases of the junction unmatched. The V gene's germline CDR1 is MNHEY and CDR2 SMNVEV (reference sequence). This CDR3 reads CASSLQGTGGRYGYTF. DNA for the CDR3: TGTGCCAGCAGTTTACAGGGGACAGGGGGCCGGTATGGCTACACCTTC.

The V gene is TRBV6-1, the J gene TRBJ2-7; possibly TRBD2 for D (5 bases). Between the trimmed V and J ends, which lost 6 bases and 0 bases, there was a span of 12 bases. Germline loops: CDR1 MNHNS, CDR2 SASEGT. The CDR3 sequence is 14 residues long. DNA of the CDR3: TGTGCCAGCAGAGTATCGACTACCTCCTACGAGCAGTACTTC. Translation: CASRVSTTSYEQYF.

V is TRBV7-2 and J is TRBJ2-3; 10 bases agree with TRBD1. V lost 4 bases to trimming and J lost 4 bases; unmatched junction nucleotides: 2. Per the germline V gene, CDR1 is SGHTA and CDR2 is FQGNSA. The CDR3 consists of 14 residues. The CDR3 DNA reads TGTGCCAGCAGCTCGGACAGGGGGTCAGATACGCAGTATTTT. It codes for CASSSDRGSDTQYF.

This sequence joins TRBV5-8 and TRBJ2-5; 7 bases agree with TRBD2. The CDR3 is made up of 16 amino acids. Germline values: CDR1 SGHTS, CDR2 YDEGEE. V shed 4 bases and J 4 bases; nucleotides not matched to a gene: 13. As DNA, the CDR3 is TGTGCCAGCAGCAATGGGAGACTAGCACGAGCAGAGACCCAGTACTTC. This gives the protein CASSNGRLARAETQYF.

This clone was observed a few times. This chain joins TRBV7-2 and TRBJ2-1; D possibly corresponds to TRBD1 (5 bases). The germline V and J ends were trimmed by 5 bases and 4 bases, with 12 bases remaining between them. Germline CDR1 is SGHTA and CDR2 is FQGNSA. This CDR3 is built from 14 residues. The CDR3 sequence: CASSQKGQYNEQFF. The CDR3 bases are TGTGCCAGCAGCCAGAAAGGACAATACAATGAGCAGTTCTTC. Full variable domain (rest looked up from reference TRBV7-2 and TRBJ2-1): GAGVSQSPSNKVTEKGKDVELRCDPISGHTALYWYRQSLGQGLEFLIYFQGNSAPDKSGLPSDRFSAERTGGSVSTLTIQRTQQEDSAVYLCASSQKGQYNEQFFGPGTRLTVL.

V gene TRBV7-9 combines with J gene TRBJ2-3; 7 positions agree with TRBD1. This CDR3 contains 15 residues. Trimming removed 5 bases from V and 2 bases from J; junction bases left unmatched: 7. From germline, CDR1 is SEHNR and CDR2 FQNEAQ (reference sequence). CDR3 region: CASSHEQGNTDTQYF. The CDR3, as DNA: TGTGCCAGCAGCCATGAACAGGGGAACACAGATACGCAGTATTTT.

V is TRBV6-5 and J is TRBJ1-2, with TRBD1 matching over 7 bases. From germline, CDR1 is MNHEY and CDR2 SVGAGI. The CDR3 loop spans 15 amino acids. The V and J ends lost 4 bases and 3 bases, in that order; junction bases with no gene match: 8. In nucleotides, the CDR3 is TGTGCCAGCAGTTGGGGGAGGGGGCAATACTATGGCTACACCTTC. Translation: CASSWGRGQYYGYTF.

In nucleotides, the CDR3 is TGTGCCAGCAGTCATACAGGGGGGGCCCAGTACTTC. Protein: CASSHTGGAQYF. The V and J genes are TRBV6-5 and TRBJ2-5; a possible D gene is TRBD1 (8 bases). Per germline, CDR1 MNHEY and CDR2 SVGAGI. The CDR3 is 12 residues long. The V end lost 5 bases, the J end lost 9 bases, and 13 bases lay between the germline ends.

J is TRBJ2-4 and V is TRBV6-1; TRBD1 is a possible D gene (6 bases). V was clipped by 5 bases and J by 1 base, with 12 bases between them. Looked up from germline, CDR1 is MNHNS and CDR2 is SASEGT. The CDR3 runs to 15 residues. The DNA of the CDR3 is TGTGCCAGCAGTCCCCACAGGGCGGCCAAAAACATTCAGTACTTC. Translated: CASSPHRAAKNIQYF.

The CDR3 DNA reads as TGTGCCAGCAGCCAAGGAGGGCTAGGCCCTGGGGCCAACGTCCTGACTTTC. Amino acid sequence: CASSQGGLGPGANVLTF. The gene calls are TRBV4-2 and TRBJ2-6; maybe TRBD2 (5 bases). The CDR3 has 17 residues. The V and J ends lost 1 base and 2 bases respectively, with 12 bases between them. CDR1 and CDR2 from the germline V gene are LGHNA and YNFKEQ.

This chain links TRBV5-1 with TRBJ2-3; maybe TRBD1 (5 bases). Germline V CDR1 and CDR2: SGHRS, YFSETQ. V lost 3 bases and J lost 2, with 16 bases in between. CDR3 size: 16 residues. The CDR3 is CASSSFAQGYTDTQYF. CDR3 coding DNA: TGCGCCAGCAGCTCCTTCGCGCAGGGTTACACAGATACGCAGTATTTT.

V and J are TRBV2 and TRBJ1-2, with D uncertain. The CDR3 has 14 residues. V gave up 1 base and J gave up 4 bases, with 10 bases separating them. The V gene's germline CDR1 is SNHLY and CDR2 FYNNEI. The CDR3 region is CASSEGHSGYGYTF. As DNA, the CDR3 is TGTGCCAGCAGTGAAGGACATTCCGGCTATGGCTACACCTTC. Combining the CDR3 with reference TRBV2 and TRBJ1-2 gives the whole variable domain EPEVTQTPSHQVTQMGQEVILRCVPISNHLYFYWYRQILGQKVEFLVSFYNNEISEKSEIFDDQFSVERPDGSNFTLKIRSTKLEDSAMYFCASSEGHSGYGYTFGSGTRLTVV.

This sequence joins TRBV12-5 and TRBJ1-1; D is unresolved. This CDR3 region has 17 residues. V was shortened by 3 bases and J by 0 bases, with 17 bases between the two germline ends. Germline CDR1 and CDR2: LGHNT and FRNRAP. The CDR3 region is CASGLSGFNPMNTEAFF. As DNA, the CDR3 is TGTGCTAGTGGTTTATCTGGGTTCAACCCGATGAACACTGAAGCTTTCTTT.

V and J are TRBV2 and TRBJ1-5; 8 bases fit TRBD1. CDR1 and CDR2 from the germline V gene are SNHLY and FYNNEI. CDR3 length: 14 residues. V shed 6 bases and J 7 bases; nucleotides not matched to a gene: 8. CDR3 protein: CASRDRVIEQPQHF. As DNA, the CDR3 is TGTGCCAGCAGGGACAGGGTTATCGAGCAGCCCCAGCATTTT. The full variable domain, rest sourced from reference TRBV2 and TRBJ1-5, is EPEVTQTPSHQVTQMGQEVILRCVPISNHLYFYWYRQILGQKVEFLVSFYNNEISEKSEIFDDQFSVERPDGSNFTLKIRSTKLEDSAMYFCASRDRVIEQPQHFGDGTRLSIL.